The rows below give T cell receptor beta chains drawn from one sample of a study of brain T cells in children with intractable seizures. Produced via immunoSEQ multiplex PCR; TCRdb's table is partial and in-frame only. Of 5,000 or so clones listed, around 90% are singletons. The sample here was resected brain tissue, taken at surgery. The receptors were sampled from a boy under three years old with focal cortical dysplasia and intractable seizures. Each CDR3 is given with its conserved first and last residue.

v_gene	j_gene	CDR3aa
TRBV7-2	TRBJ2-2	CASSPLARNTGELFF
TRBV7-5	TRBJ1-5	CVRSLNQPQHF
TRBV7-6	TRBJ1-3	CASSLPGGDLSGNTIYF
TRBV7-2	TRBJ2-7	CASSLAEGAYEQYF
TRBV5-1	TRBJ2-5	CASSLTGLAIQETQYF
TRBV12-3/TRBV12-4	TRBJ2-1	CASSLIANEQFF
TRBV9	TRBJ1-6	CASSSRGGNSPLHF
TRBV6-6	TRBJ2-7	CASAGAIVQYEQYF
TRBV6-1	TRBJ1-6	CASSETPGGVYNSPLHF
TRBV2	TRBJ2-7	CASSASRQRTHEQYF
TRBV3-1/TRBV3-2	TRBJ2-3	CASSQSDSTTQYF
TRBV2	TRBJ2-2	CASSEVGQVATGELFF
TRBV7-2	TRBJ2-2	CASSLRGSGKRTGELFF
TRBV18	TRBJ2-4	CASSPILAGGWAKNIQYF
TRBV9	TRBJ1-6	CASSARTGAYNSPLHF
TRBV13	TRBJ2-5	CASSTRQGATKTQYF
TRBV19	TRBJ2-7	CASSIGPSSYEQYF
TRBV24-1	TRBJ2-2	CATRRTSTGELFF
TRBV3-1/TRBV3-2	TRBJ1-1	CASSQDSEAFF
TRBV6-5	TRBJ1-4	CASSPPPRWREKLFF
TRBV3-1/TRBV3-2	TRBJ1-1	CASSQGWGNTEAFF
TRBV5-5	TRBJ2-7	CASSSDGHSYEQYF
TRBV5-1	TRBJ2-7	CASSLNILAGVWAYEQYF
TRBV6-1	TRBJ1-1	CASSEADRGEAFF
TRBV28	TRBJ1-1	CASSSPTGNTEAFF
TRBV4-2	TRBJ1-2	CASSRAQGADYGYTF
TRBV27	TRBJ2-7	CASSFSSGGFTYEQYF
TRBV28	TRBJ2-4	CASSPGRAKNIQYF
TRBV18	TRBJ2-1	CASSRLGRDVYNEQFF
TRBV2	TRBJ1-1	CASSPMGPLVTEAFF
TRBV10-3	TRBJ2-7	CAISGQNYEQYF
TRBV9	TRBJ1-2	CASSVDDRGHGYTF
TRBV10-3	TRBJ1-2	CAISDGEFYGYTF
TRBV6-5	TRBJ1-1	CASSYSPHYTEAFF
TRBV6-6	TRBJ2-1	CASGLGGKSYNEQFF
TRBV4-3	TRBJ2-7	CASSQSDRAIEQYF
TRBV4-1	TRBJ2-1	CASSQDPQGHEQFF
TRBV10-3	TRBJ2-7	CAISDSSYEQYF
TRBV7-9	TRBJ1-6	CASSLDTNSPLHF
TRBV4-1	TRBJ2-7	CASSQDTGQISYEQYF
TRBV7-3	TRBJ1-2	CASREGTGEAYGYTF
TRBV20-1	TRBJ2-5	CSASLGSFTQETQYF
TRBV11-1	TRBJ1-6	CASSYRSSYNSPLHF
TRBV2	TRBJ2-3	CASSGKTVARDTQYF
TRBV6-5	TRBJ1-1	CASSYSSGLNTEAFF
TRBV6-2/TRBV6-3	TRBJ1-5	CASSRTGQPQHF
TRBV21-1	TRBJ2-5	CASSILTGGETQYF
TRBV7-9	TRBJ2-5	CASSPNPGLAETQYF
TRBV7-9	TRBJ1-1	CASSPPTGPTEAFF
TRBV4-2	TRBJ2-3	CASSQAGQVGDTQYF
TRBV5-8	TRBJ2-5	CASSLSGSKTQYF
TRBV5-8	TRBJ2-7	CASSRTGNYEQYF
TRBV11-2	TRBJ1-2	CASSPSLSGQGMKMSGYTF
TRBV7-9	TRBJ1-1	CASSSALGWDTEAFF
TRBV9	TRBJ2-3	CASSLRSSSTDTQYF
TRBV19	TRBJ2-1	CASSPGYNEQFF
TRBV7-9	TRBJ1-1	CASSSQGGEKAFF